The rows below give T cell receptor beta chains drawn from one sample of a study of T cell responses to AZD1222 COVID-19 vaccine. The assay was immunoSEQ multiplex PCR, and TCRdb's table has in-frame clones only and misses some. The repertoire holds about 150,000 clones, with about 90% as singletons. The sample here was peripheral blood, taken on day 0 of AZD1222 vaccination. The receptors were gathered from an adult in good health. CDR3s include the opening cysteine and the closing phenylalanine or tryptophan. Clone size is not always given. Where it is, it says once, few, many or a class for expanded clones.

clone_size	v_call	j_call	cdr3_aa
NA	TRBV18	TRBJ2-7	CASSQGVSFYEQYF
NA	TRBV4-3	TRBJ1-2	CASSQEGGARYGYTF
NA	TRBV6-2/TRBV6-3	TRBJ1-5	CASSYRGFQPQHF
NA	TRBV11-2	TRBJ2-5	CASSLMAGALPRETQYF
NA	TRBV27	TRBJ1-1	CASSRGRDRFLNTEAFF
NA	TRBV7-8	TRBJ1-1	CASSLGPGPNTEAFF
NA	TRBV7-2	TRBJ1-5	CASSLGGLRGPQHF
NA	TRBV28	TRBJ2-1	CASSRGLAGVNEQFF
NA	TRBV15	TRBJ1-1	CATSRDPGRGTEAFF
few	TRBV6-4	TRBJ1-1	CASSPGQGGGEAFF
NA	TRBV7-2	TRBJ1-2	CASSVLRANNYGYTF
NA	TRBV28	TRBJ1-4	CASSQLDRGDEKLFF
NA	TRBV19	TRBJ1-2	CASTPLGREANYGYTF
NA	TRBV6-5	TRBJ1-5	CASSYGGSQPQHF
NA	TRBV3-1/TRBV3-2	TRBJ2-1	CASSLGTGNEQFF
NA	TRBV4-3	TRBJ2-3	CASSQGEGAPPDTQYF
NA	TRBV7-6	TRBJ1-4	CASSFYEKLFF
once	TRBV2	TRBJ1-1	CASSRRGAFF
NA	TRBV7-7	TRBJ2-7	CASSPAGGSSYEQYF
NA	TRBV19	TRBJ2-3	CASSIAGGGTDTQYF
NA	TRBV14	TRBJ1-2	CASSLTENYGYTF
NA	TRBV6-2/TRBV6-3	TRBJ1-2	CASSYSIQGVGGYTF
once	TRBV7-2	TRBJ1-5	CASSLSGSSNQPQHF
NA	TRBV7-2	TRBJ2-7	CASSLEDSNYEQYF
NA	TRBV5-1	TRBJ2-3	CASSLKRLAGPSTDTQYF
NA	TRBV7-2	TRBJ2-2	CASSEQYNTGELFF
NA	TRBV3-1/TRBV3-2	TRBJ2-7	CASSQDLWGEQYF
NA	TRBV9	TRBJ2-2	CASSVEVGVSTGELFF
once	TRBV7-9	TRBJ1-4	CASSLVRPATNEKLFF
NA	TRBV7-8	TRBJ1-5	CASSLIGTGNQPQHF
NA	TRBV3-1/TRBV3-2	TRBJ1-2	CASSQAIRGSYGYTF
NA	TRBV5-1	TRBJ1-5	CASSSSGLGNQPQHF
NA	TRBV6-5	TRBJ2-3	CASCPTPAGTDTQYF
NA	TRBV28	TRBJ2-3	CASSLPITSGYVHTQYF
NA	TRBV7-3	TRBJ2-6	CASSTDSGVGANVLTF
NA	TRBV12-5	TRBJ1-2	CASGSLAELGLGYTF
NA	TRBV13	TRBJ1-2	CASSAARGAGGYTF
NA	TRBV7-2	TRBJ2-4	CASSKMGQAKNIQYF
NA	TRBV6-4	TRBJ1-5	CAREVPGTGDLYSNQPQHF
NA	TRBV7-7	TRBJ2-7	CASSPGLAGDEQYF
NA	TRBV10-3	TRBJ1-5	CAISDLAGQPQHF
NA	TRBV14	TRBJ1-2	CASSQDPRVTGYTF
NA	TRBV7-2	TRBJ2-7	CATSRLTHPSYEQYF